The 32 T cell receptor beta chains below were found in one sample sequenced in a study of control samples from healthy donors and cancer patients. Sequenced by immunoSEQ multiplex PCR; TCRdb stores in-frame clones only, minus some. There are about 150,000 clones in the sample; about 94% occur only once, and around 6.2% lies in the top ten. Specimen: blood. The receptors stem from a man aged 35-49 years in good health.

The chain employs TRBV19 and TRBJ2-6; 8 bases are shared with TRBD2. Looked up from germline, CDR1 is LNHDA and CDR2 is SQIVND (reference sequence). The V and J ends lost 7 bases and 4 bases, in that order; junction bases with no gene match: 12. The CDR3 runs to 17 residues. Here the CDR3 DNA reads TGTGCCAGTACCCGGGGCGGGGGGCGGTCCGGGGCCAACGTCCTGACTTTC. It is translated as CASTRGGGRSGANVLTF. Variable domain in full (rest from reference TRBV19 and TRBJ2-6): DGGITQSPKYLFRKEGQNVTLSCEQNLNHDAMYWYRQDPGQGLRLIYYSQIVNDFQKGDIAEGYSVSREKKESFPLTVTSAQKNPTAFYLCASTRGGGRSGANVLTFGAGSRLTVL.

CDR3: CSVAGTGLYEQYF. The CDR3 DNA is TGCAGCGTCGCCGGGACAGGCTTGTACGAGCAGTACTTC. The chain combines TRBV29-1 with TRBJ2-7, with 8 bases that match TRBD1. CDR1 is SQVTM and CDR2 is ANQGSEA in the germline V gene. The CDR3 spans 13 residues. V was clipped by 6 bases and J by 4 bases; unmatched bases: 8.

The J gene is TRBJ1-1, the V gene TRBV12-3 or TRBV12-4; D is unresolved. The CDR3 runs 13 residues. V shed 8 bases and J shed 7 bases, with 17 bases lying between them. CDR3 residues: CASLLRGSGEAFF. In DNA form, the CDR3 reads TGTGCCAGCCTACTAAGAGGATCCGGTGAAGCTTTCTTT.

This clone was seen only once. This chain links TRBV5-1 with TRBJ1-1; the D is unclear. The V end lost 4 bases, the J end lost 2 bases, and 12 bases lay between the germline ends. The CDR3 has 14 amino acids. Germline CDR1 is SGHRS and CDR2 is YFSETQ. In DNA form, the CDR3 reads TGCGCCAGCAGCCTAGGAGGAGACAACACTGAAGCTTTCTTT. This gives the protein CASSLGGDNTEAFF.

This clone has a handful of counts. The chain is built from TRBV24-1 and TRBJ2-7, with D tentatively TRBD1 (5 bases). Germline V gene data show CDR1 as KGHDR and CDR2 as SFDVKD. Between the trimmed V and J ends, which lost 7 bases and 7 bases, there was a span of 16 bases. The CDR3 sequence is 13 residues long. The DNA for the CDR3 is TGTGCCACCAGCGTTAAGGGGATGGGGGAGCAGTACTTC. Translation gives CATSVKGMGEQYF.

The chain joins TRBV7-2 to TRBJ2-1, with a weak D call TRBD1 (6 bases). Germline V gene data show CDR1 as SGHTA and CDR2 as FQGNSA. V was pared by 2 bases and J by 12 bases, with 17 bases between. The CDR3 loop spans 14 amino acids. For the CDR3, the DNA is TGTGCCAGCAGCTTATTTAAGCAGGGGAGTGGGCAGTTCTTC. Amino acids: CASSLFKQGSGQFF.

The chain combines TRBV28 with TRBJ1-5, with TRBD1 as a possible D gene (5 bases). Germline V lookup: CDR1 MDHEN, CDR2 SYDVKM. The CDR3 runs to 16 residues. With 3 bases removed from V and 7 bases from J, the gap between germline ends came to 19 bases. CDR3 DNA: TGTGCCAGCAGTTTCAAGTATCCAGGGAGGAGACAGCCCCAGCATTTT. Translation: CASSFKYPGRRQPQHF. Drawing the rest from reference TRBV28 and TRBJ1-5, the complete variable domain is DVKVTQSSRYLVKRTGEKVFLECVQDMDHENMFWYRQDPGLGLRLIYFSYDVKMKEKGDIPEGYSVSREKKERFSLILESASTNQTSMYLCASSFKYPGRRQPQHFGDGTRLSIL.

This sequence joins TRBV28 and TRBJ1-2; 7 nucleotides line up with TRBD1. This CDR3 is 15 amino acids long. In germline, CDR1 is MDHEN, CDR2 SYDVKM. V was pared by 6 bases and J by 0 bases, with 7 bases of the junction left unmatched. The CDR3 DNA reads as TGTGCCAGCAGCTCCTACACAGGGGCTAACTATGGCTACACCTTC. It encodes CASSSYTGANYGYTF.

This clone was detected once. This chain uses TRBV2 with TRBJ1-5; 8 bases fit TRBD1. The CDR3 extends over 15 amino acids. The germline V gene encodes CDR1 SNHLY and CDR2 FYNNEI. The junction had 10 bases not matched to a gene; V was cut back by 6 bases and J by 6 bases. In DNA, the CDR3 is TGTGCCAGCAGCCTCGACAGGGGAAGGGGTCAGCCCCAGCATTTT. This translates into CASSLDRGRGQPQHF.

The CDR3 spells CASSLAGAGAKNIQYF. The CDR3 DNA sequence: TGTGCCAGCAGTTTAGCAGGGGCAGGGGCCAAAAACATTCAGTACTTC. The J gene is TRBJ2-4, the V gene TRBV27; D possibly corresponds to TRBD1 (6 bases). Germline values: CDR1 MNHEY, CDR2 SMNVEV (reference sequence). Trimming removed 2 bases at V and 1 base at J, with 12 bases between. The CDR3 totals 16 residues.

The CDR3 DNA is TGTGCCAGCAGCTCTAGCTCAGGGACAGGGGATGAAGCTTTCTTT. Translation: CASSSSSGTGDEAFF. The gene calls are TRBV7-6 and TRBJ1-1; 10 bases match TRBD1. Germline assignment: CDR1 SGHVS and CDR2 FNYEAQ. The CDR3 length is 15 residues. Trimming removed 4 bases from V and 7 bases from J; junction bases left unmatched: 9.

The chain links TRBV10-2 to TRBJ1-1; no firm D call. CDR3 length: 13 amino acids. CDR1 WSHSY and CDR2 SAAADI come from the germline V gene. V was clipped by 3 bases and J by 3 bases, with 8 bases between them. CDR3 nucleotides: TGCGCCAGCAGTGATTCCCGACACACTGAAGCTTTCTTT. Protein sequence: CASSDSRHTEAFF.

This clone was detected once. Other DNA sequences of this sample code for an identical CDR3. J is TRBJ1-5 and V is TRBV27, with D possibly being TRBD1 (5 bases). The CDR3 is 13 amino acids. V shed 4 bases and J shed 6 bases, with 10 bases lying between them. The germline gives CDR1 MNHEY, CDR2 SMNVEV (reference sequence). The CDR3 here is CASSSGGGQPQHF. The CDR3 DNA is TGTGCCAGCAGTTCGGGGGGGGGTCAGCCCCAGCATTTT.

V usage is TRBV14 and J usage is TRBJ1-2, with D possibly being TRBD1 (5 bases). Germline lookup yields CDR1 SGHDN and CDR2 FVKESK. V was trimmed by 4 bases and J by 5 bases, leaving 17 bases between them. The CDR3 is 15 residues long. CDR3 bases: TGTGCCAGCAGCCCCGGGACGGTCGGTTTATATGGCTACACCTTC. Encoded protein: CASSPGTVGLYGYTF. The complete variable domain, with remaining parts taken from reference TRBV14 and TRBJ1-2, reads EAGVTQFPSHSVIEKGQTVTLRCDPISGHDNLYWYRRVMGKEIKFLLHFVKESKQDESGMPNNRFLAERTGGTYSTLKVQPAELEDSGVYFCASSPGTVGLYGYTFGSGTRLTVV.

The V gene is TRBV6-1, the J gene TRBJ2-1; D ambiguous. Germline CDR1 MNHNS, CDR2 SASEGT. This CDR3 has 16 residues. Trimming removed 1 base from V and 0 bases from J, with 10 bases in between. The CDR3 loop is CASSEEVRGSYNEQFF. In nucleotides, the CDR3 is TGTGCCAGCAGTGAAGAAGTGCGAGGCTCCTACAATGAGCAGTTCTTC.

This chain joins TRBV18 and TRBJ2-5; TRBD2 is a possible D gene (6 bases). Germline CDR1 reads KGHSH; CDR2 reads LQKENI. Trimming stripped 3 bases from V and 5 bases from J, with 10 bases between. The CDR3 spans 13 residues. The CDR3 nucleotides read TGTGCCAGCTCACCGGGAGGCCCTGAGACCCAGTACTTC. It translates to CASSPGGPETQYF.

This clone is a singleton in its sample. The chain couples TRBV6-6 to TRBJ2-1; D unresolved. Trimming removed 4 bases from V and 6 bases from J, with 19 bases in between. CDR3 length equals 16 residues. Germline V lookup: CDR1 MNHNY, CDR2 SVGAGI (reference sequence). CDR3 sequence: CASSSLDQNRINEQFF. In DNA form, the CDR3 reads TGTGCCAGCAGTTCCCTCGACCAAAACCGAATCAATGAGCAGTTCTTC.

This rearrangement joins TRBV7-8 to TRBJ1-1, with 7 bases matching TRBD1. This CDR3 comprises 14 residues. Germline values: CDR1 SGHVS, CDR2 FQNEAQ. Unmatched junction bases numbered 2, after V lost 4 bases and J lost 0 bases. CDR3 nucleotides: TGTGCCAGCAGCTGGACAGGTATGAACACTGAAGCTTTCTTT. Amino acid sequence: CASSWTGMNTEAFF. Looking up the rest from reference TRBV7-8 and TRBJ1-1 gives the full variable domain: GAGVSQSPRYKVAKRGQDVALRCDPISGHVSLFWYQQALGQGPEFLTYFQNEAQLDKSGLPSDRFFAERPEGSVSTLKIQRTQQEDSAVYLCASSWTGMNTEAFFGQGTRLTVV.

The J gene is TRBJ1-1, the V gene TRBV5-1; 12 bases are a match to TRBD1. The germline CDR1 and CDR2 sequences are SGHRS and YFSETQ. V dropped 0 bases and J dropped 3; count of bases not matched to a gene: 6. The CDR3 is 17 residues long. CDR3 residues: CASSLAGTGGVDTEAFF. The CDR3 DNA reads TGCGCCAGCAGCTTGGCCGGGACAGGGGGCGTCGACACTGAAGCTTTCTTT.

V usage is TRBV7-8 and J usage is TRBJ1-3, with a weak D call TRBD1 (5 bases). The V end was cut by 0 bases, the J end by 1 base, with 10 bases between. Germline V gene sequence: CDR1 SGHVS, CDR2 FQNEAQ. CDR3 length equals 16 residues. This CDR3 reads CASSLALPGSGNTIYF. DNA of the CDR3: TGTGCCAGCAGCTTAGCGCTACCAGGGTCTGGAAACACCATATATTTT.

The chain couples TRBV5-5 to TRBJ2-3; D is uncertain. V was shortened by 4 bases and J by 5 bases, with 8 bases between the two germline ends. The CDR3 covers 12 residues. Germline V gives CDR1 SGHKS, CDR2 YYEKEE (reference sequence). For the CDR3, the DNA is TGTGCCAGCAGCGTTGAGTTAGATACGCAGTATTTT. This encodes CASSVELDTQYF.

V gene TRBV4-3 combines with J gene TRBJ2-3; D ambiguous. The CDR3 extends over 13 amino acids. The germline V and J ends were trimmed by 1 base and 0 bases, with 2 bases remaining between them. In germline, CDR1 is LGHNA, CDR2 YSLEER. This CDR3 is CASSQASTDTQYF. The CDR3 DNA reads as TGCGCCAGCAGCCAAGCAAGCACAGATACGCAGTATTTT.

The CDR3: CASSKNRGPEAFF. The CDR3 DNA follows: TGTGCCAGCAGTAAAAACAGGGGGCCCGAAGCTTTCTTT. The V and J genes are TRBV11-2 and TRBJ1-1, with 9 positions matching TRBD1. The V gene end was trimmed by 6 bases and the J gene end by 8 bases; junction bases not matched to a gene: 7. The length of the CDR3 is 13 residues. Germline V lookup: CDR1 SGHAT, CDR2 FQNNGV.

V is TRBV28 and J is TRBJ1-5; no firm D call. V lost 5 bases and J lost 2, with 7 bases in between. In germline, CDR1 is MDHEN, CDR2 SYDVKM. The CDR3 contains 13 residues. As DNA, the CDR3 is TGTGCCAGCAGTGATAGGGGCAATCAGCCCCAGCATTTT. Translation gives CASSDRGNQPQHF.

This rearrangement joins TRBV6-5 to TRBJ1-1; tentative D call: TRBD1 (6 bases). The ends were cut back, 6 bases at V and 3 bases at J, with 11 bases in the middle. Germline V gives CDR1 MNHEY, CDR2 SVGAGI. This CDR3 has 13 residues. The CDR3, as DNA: TGTGCCAGCAGCCAGGACAGTTACACTGAAGCTTTCTTT. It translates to CASSQDSYTEAFF.

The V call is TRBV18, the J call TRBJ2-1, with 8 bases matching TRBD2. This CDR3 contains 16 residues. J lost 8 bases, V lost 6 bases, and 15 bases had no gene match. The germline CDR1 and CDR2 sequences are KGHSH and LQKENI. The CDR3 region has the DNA TGTGCCAGCTCGCCCGCGGGGGGAAGGGGCTCCGATGAGCAGTTCTTC. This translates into CASSPAGGRGSDEQFF.

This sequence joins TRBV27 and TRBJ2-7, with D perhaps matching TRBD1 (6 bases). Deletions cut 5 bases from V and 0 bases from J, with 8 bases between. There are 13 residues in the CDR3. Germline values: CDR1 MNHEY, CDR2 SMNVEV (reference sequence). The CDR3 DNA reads TGTGCCAGCAGTACAGGGATCTCCTACGAGCAGTACTTC. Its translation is CASSTGISYEQYF.

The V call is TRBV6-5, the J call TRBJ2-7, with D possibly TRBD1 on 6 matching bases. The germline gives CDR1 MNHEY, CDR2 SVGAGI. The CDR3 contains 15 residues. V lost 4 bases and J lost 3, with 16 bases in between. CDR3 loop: CASSSRKTGRYEQYF. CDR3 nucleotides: TGTGCCAGCAGTTCCAGGAAGACAGGCCGCTACGAGCAGTACTTC.

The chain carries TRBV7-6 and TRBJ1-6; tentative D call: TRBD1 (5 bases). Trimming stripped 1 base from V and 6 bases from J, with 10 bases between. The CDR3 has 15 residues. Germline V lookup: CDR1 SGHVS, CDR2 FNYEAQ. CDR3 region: CASSLDRGPNSPLHF. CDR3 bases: TGTGCCAGCAGCTTAGATCGGGGCCCTAATTCACCCCTCCACTTT.

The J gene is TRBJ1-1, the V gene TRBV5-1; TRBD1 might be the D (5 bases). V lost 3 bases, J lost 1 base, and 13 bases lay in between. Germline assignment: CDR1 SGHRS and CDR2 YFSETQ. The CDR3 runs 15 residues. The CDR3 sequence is CASSYTTVANTEAFF. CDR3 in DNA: TGCGCCAGCAGCTACACGACAGTCGCGAACACTGAAGCTTTCTTT.

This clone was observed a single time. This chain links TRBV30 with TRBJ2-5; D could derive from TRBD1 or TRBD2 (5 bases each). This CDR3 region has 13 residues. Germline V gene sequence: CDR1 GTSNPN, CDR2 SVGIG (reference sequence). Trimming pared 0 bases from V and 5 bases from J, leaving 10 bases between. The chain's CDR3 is CAWSVSRDETQYF. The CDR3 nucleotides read TGTGCCTGGAGTGTTAGTAGGGACGAGACCCAGTACTTC.

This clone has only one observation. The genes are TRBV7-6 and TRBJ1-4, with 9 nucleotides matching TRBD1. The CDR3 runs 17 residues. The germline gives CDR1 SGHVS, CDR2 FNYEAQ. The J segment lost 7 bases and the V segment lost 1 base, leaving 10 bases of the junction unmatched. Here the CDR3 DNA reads TGTGCCAGCAGCTTAGGTTACAGGGGGCGAAGCATTGAAAAACTGTTTTTT. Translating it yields CASSLGYRGRSIEKLFF.